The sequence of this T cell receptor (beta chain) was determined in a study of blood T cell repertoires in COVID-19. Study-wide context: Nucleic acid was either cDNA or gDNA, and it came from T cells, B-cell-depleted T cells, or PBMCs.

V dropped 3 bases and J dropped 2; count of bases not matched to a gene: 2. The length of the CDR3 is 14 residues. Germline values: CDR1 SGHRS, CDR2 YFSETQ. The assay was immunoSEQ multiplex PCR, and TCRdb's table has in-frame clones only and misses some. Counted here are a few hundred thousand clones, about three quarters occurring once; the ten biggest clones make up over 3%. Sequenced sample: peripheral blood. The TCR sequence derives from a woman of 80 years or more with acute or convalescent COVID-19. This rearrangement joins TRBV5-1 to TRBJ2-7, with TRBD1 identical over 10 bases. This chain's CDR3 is CASSWDRGTYEQYF. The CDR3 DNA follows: TGCGCCAGCAGCTGGGACAGGGGTACCTACGAGCAGTACTTC.